The subject of this entry is one T cell receptor (beta chain). Antigen: not known. As for time point: cycle 4 day 1 (C4D1), after around six weeks of nivolumab. Every patient was affected by relapse after autologous stem cell transplantation, while exposure to brentuximab vedotin was not uniform. This sample is part of a study of PD-1 blockade in classical Hodgkin lymphoma. The study's findings and limits: Possible causes of repertoire differences, disease activity or prior therapy, remain undefined. Newly diagnosed patients reportedly trailed healthy donors in baseline TCR diversity.

This table comes from immunoSEQ multiplex PCR, and its TCRdb copy is limited to in-frame clones, with some not included. The sample lists roughly 86,000 clones, 83% occurring once. Germline values: CDR1 KGHSH, CDR2 LQKENI. The CDR3 contains 16 residues. Losses at the gene ends were 1 base for V and 4 bases for J; bases not matched to a gene: 6. The chain joins TRBV18 to TRBJ2-3; the match to TRBD2 covers 9 bases. The specimen was peripheral blood mononuclear cells (PBMCs), collected before the fourth cycle of nivolumab. This clonotype was obtained from a human donor with classical Hodgkin lymphoma. The CDR3 protein is CASSPQPSGIADTQYF. CDR3 in DNA: TGTGCCAGCTCACCACAGCCTAGCGGGATCGCAGATACGCAGTATTTT.